Below are 17 T cell receptor beta chains sequenced from a single sample in a study of regulatory T cells in long-lasting Graves disease. Arm-PCR of CDR3 regions with iRepertoire HTBI primers generated TCR beta libraries. TCRdb re-derived calls from the multiplex PCR reads in MiXCR, one entry per CDR3 protein. The table has about 430,000 distinct CDR3 sequences, about 15% seen once; the top ten hold about 8.2%. As to time point: newly diagnosed GD, antithyroid drugs for less than 3 months. The TCR library used RNA extracted from PBMCs. These data also formed part of another study, on T cells in Graves' hyperthyroidism and ophthalmopathy.

This sample comprised peripheral blood mononuclear cells (PBMCs), obtained at new diagnosis, from a patient treated with antithyroid drugs. Receptor source: a woman aged 40 to 50 with Graves disease.

This clonotype has at least ten counts. CDR3 bases: TGCAGTGCTAGAGTCCCAAAGGGCGGGAGGGTCGACACCGGGGAGCTGTTTTTT. Encoded protein: CSARVPKGGRVDTGELFF. The chain couples TRBV20-1 to TRBJ2-2; 9 nucleotides line up with TRBD2. There are 18 residues in the CDR3. V gave up 1 base and J gave up 3 bases; unmatched junction bases: 12. CDR1 DFQATT and CDR2 SNEGSKA come from the germline V gene (reference sequence).

J is TRBJ1-2 and V is TRBV28, with TRBD1 matching over 8 bases. The germline gives CDR1 MDHEN, CDR2 SYDVKM. V was clipped by 3 bases and J by 0 bases; unmatched bases: 18. This CDR3 comprises 20 residues. The chain's CDR3 is CASSLPRRTGQVHSNYGYTF. The CDR3, as DNA: TGTGCCAGCAGTTTGCCCCGCAGAACGGGACAGGTCCACTCTAACTATGGCTACACCTTC.

The sample holds many counts of this clonotype. This chain joins TRBV7-2 and TRBJ2-7; 10 bases map to TRBD2. The trim removed 2 bases at V and 2 bases at J, leaving 6 bases unmatched. This CDR3 is built from 16 residues. Germline values: CDR1 SGHTA, CDR2 FQGNSA. The CDR3 bases are TGTGCCAGCAGCTTAAGTAGCGGGAGGATCCCCTACGAGCAGTACTTC. Translated: CASSLSSGRIPYEQYF.

The V and J genes are TRBV30 and TRBJ1-4; D is unclear. The V and J ends lost 0 bases and 7 bases respectively, with 15 bases between them. The CDR3 is made up of 15 amino acids. Germline loops: CDR1 GTSNPN, CDR2 SVGIG (reference sequence). The CDR3 bases are TGTGCCTGGAGTGTACTTCGAGGGCGGGGTGAAAAACTGTTTTTT. This encodes CAWSVLRGRGEKLFF.

This clonotype was found a few times. The chain carries TRBV20-1 and TRBJ1-1; D gene ambiguous. The CDR3 loop spans 15 amino acids. The ends were cut back, 3 bases at V and 3 bases at J, with 17 bases in the middle. The germline V gene encodes CDR1 DFQATT and CDR2 SNEGSKA (reference sequence). This CDR3 is CSASSLFLGDTEAFF. Here the CDR3 DNA reads TGCAGTGCTAGTTCTCTTTTTCTCGGTGACACTGAAGCTTTCTTT.

V is TRBV5-4 and J is TRBJ2-2, with D tentatively TRBD1 (5 bases). The V and J ends lost 0 bases and 0 bases respectively, with 9 bases between them. This CDR3 contains 16 residues. CDR1 is SGHNT and CDR2 is YYREEE in the germline V gene (reference sequence). The DNA of the CDR3 is TGTGCCAGCAGCTTGGAAGGGGTGACGAACACCGGGGAGCTGTTTTTT. Amino acid sequence: CASSLEGVTNTGELFF.

Concerning this clonotype: A single base separates this from a much larger clone, so it may be a read error. The J gene is TRBJ2-2, the V gene TRBV19; 7 positions match TRBD2. The germline CDR1 and CDR2 sequences are LNHDA and SQIVND (reference sequence). Germline trimming cut 5 bases from V and 6 bases from J; bases unmatched to any gene: 9. CDR3 length: 15 amino acids. CDR3 sequence reads: CASSPRGRHAGELFF. The CDR3 DNA is TGTGCCAGTAGTCCGCGCGGGAGACACGCCGGGGAGCTGTTTTTT.

This clonotype came up a few times. V is TRBV9 and J is TRBJ2-2; a possible D gene is TRBD1 (5 bases). Germline V lookup: CDR1 SGDLS, CDR2 YYNGEE. Trimming pared 3 bases from V and 0 bases from J, leaving 9 bases between. This CDR3 contains 15 residues. CDR3 protein: CASSDTGTNTGELFF. Written as DNA, the CDR3 is TGTGCCAGCAGCGACACAGGAACGAACACCGGGGAGCTGTTTTTT.

This clonotype was counted only a few times. The chain combines TRBV6-2 or TRBV6-3 with TRBJ2-7; 8 bases match TRBD2. With 5 bases clipped from V and 2 bases from J, the junction kept 11 bases outside the gene matches. CDR3 length equals 16 residues. CDR1 MNHEY and CDR2 SVGEGT come from the germline V gene. In nucleotides, the CDR3 is TGTGCCAGCAGTGACCCAGGACTAGCCAGAACCTACGAGCAGTACTTC. Translation: CASSDPGLARTYEQYF.

On this clonotype itself: An end of the junction differs from the germline gene, which may be a read error. The chain is built from TRBV20-1 and TRBJ1-2, with 7 positions matching TRBD1. Germline CDR1 and CDR2: DFQATT and SNEGSKA (reference sequence). The CDR3 covers 13 residues. CDR3 protein: CSANRGITGGYSF. The CDR3 DNA is TGCAGTGCTAACAGGGGTATTACGGGTGGCTACAGCTTC.

The gene calls are TRBV5-1 and TRBJ2-1; 8 nucleotides agree with TRBD1. Trimming cost V 3 bases and J 0 bases; bases outside gene matches: 5. Germline assignment: CDR1 SGHRS and CDR2 YFSETQ. This CDR3 contains 16 residues. CDR3 nucleotides: TGCGCCAGCAGCTCGGGACAGGAGAACTCCTACAATGAGCAGTTCTTC. It yields the protein CASSSGQENSYNEQFF.

This clonotype came up a few times. The chain has TRBV13 and TRBJ2-1; 8 bases line up with TRBD2. Germline V gene data show CDR1 as PRHDT and CDR2 as FYEKMQ (reference sequence). Trimming removed 4 bases from V and 10 bases from J; junction bases left unmatched: 6. This CDR3 has 13 amino acids. The CDR3 is CASSSRLAREQFF. The CDR3, as DNA: TGTGCCAGCAGCTCGAGACTAGCGAGGGAGCAGTTCTTC. Filled out from reference TRBV13 and TRBJ2-1, the complete variable domain reads AAGVIQSPRHLIKEKRETATLKCYPIPRHDTVYWYQQGPGQDPQFLISFYEKMQSDKGSIPDRFSAQQFSDYHSELNMSSLELGDSALYFCASSSRLAREQFFGPGTRLTVL.

In its sample, this clonotype was seen a few times. The rearrangement joins TRBV27 to TRBJ2-1; 7 nucleotides align to TRBD1. CDR3 length: 13 amino acids. CDR1 and CDR2 from the germline V gene are MNHEY and SMNVEV (reference sequence). The J segment lost 5 bases and the V segment lost 8 bases, leaving 6 bases of the junction unmatched. The CDR3 loop reads CASLTGRNNEQFF. The CDR3 bases are TGTGCCAGCCTGACAGGGAGAAACAATGAGCAGTTCTTC.

Points on this clonotype: A far bigger clonotype differs at one base, so this is likely a read error. The chain employs TRBV12-3 or TRBV12-4 and TRBJ2-7; D remains unclear. V lost 1 base and J lost 5, with 15 bases in between. The CDR3 has 15 amino acids. CDR3 DNA: TGTGCCAGCAGTTTAGGACCCGACCTTCGGAACGAGCAGTACTTC. Amino acid sequence: CASSLGPDLRNEQYF.

This chain links TRBV20-1 with TRBJ2-3, with TRBD2 identical over 9 bases. Germline CDR1 is DFQATT and CDR2 is SNEGSKA (reference sequence). The CDR3 loop spans 15 amino acids. J was trimmed by 1 base and V by 6 bases; bases with no gene match: 8. CDR3 DNA sequence: TGCAGTGCAAGGGGCGGGAGGGCCGGCACAGATACGCAGTATTTT. Residues: CSARGGRAGTDTQYF.

This clonotype was recorded at least ten times. The chain joins TRBV7-2 to TRBJ1-2; D perhaps matches TRBD1 (6 bases). CDR1 and CDR2 from the germline V gene are SGHTA and FQGNSA. Trimming removed 2 bases at V and 6 bases at J, with 10 bases between. The CDR3 length is 13 residues. The CDR3 protein is CASSLTEGDGYTF. Written as DNA, the CDR3 is TGTGCCAGCAGCTTAACAGAGGGGGATGGCTACACCTTC.

This clonotype was counted a few times. The J gene is TRBJ2-2, the V gene TRBV20-1; D is uncertain. There are 15 residues in the CDR3. Germline V gives CDR1 DFQATT, CDR2 SNEGSKA (reference sequence). V lost 0 bases and J lost 2, with 10 bases in between. The CDR3 protein is CSARDFGLNTGELFF. CDR3 in DNA: TGCAGTGCTAGAGATTTCGGCCTTAACACCGGGGAGCTGTTTTTT.